Included here is one T cell receptor (beta chain) sequence, with context. The antigen remains undetermined. The entry originates in a study of PD-1 blockade in classical Hodgkin lymphoma. The CDR3 length is 12 residues. V lost 4 bases and J lost 4, with 7 bases in between. CDR1 is SGHDT, CDR2 YYEEEE, per germline. Regarding time point: cycle 4 day 1 (C4D1), after less than seven weeks of nivolumab. Each of the patients experienced relapse following autologous stem cell transplantation, and their brentuximab vedotin exposure differed. Study results and caveats: It was among complete responders that baseline diversity resembled that of newly diagnosed patients. There remain no defined causes for the repertoire differences, which possibly reflect disease activity or prior therapy.

The protocol was immunoSEQ multiplex PCR, while the TCRdb copy is restricted to in-frame clones and leaves out a portion. The data show 20,000 to 25,000 clones, about 73% seen once. V gene TRBV5-6 combines with J gene TRBJ2-3; D possibly corresponds to TRBD2 (5 bases). Sequencing used peripheral blood mononuclear cells (PBMCs), obtained before the fourth cycle of nivolumab. The TCR comes from a human donor with classical Hodgkin lymphoma. The CDR3 DNA reads as TGTGCCAGCAGCCTGGAGGCAGATACGCAGTATTTT. Its protein product is CASSLEADTQYF.